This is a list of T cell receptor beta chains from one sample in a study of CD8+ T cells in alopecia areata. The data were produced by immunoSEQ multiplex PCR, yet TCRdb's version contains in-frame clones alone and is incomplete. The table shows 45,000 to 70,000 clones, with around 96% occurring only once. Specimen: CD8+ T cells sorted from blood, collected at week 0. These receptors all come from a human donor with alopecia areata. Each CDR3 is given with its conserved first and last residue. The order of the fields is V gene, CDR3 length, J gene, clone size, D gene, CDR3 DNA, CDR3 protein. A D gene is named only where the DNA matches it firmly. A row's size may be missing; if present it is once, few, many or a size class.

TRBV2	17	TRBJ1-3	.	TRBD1	TGTGCCAGCAAGGCGTTTTTGCAGGGGGCGGAGGGAAACACCATATATTTT	CASKAFLQGAEGNTIYF
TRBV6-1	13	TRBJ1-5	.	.	TGTGCCAGCAGTGACAGCTTCAATCAGCCCCAGCATTTT	CASSDSFNQPQHF
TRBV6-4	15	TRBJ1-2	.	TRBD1	TGTGCCAGCAGTGACGGGGGACAGTCGATTGGGGGCTACACCTTC	CASSDGGQSIGGYTF
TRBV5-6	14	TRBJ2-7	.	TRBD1	TGTGCCAGCAGCTTGGGGCAGGGGGCCTACGAGCAGTACTTC	CASSLGQGAYEQYF
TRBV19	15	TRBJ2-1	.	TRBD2	TGTGCCAGTAGTACACTAGCGGGGGGTTACAATGAGCAGTTCTTC	CASSTLAGGYNEQFF
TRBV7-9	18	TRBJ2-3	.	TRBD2	TGTGCCAGCAGCCCCGGGACTAGCGGGACTCATTTCACAGATACGCAGTATTTT	CASSPGTSGTHFTDTQYF
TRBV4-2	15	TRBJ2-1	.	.	TGTGCCAGCAGCCTCGCGCGGGACTCCTACAATGAGCAGTTCTTC	CASSLARDSYNEQFF
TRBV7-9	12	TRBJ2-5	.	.	TGTGCCAGCAGCAGGGGGCAAGAGACCCAGTACTTC	CASSRGQETQYF
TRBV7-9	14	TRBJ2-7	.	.	TGTGCCAGCAGCTCGATTCTTCAGCCCTACGAGCAGTACTTC	CASSSILQPYEQYF
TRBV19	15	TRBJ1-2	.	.	TGTGCCAGTAGTACCCGACGGACGGACGACTATGGCTACACCTTC	CASSTRRTDDYGYTF
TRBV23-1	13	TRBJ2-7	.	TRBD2	TGCGCCAGCCTGGGGGGGGACTCCTACGAGCAGTACTTC	CASLGGDSYEQYF
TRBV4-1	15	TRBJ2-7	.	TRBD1	TGCGCCAGCAGCCCCTCAGGGACAGGGGGCAATGAGCAGTACTTC	CASSPSGTGGNEQYF
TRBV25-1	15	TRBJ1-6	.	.	TGTGCCAGCACCCGCGATGTTGGGGGACCTTCACCCCTCCACTTT	CASTRDVGGPSPLHF
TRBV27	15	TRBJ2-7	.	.	TGTGCCAGCAGTTTATCGGTACAGGCTATTTACGAGCAGTACTTC	CASSLSVQAIYEQYF
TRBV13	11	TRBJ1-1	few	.	TGTGCCAGCAGCTTAGACAGCCAAGCTTTCTTT	CASSLDSQAFF
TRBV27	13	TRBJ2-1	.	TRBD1	TGTGCCAGCAGTCACGGGACAGCCGATGAGCAGTTCTTC	CASSHGTADEQFF
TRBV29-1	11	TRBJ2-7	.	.	TGCAGCGTCGAGGACAGTTACGAGCAGTACTTC	CSVEDSYEQYF
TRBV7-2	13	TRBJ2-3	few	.	TGTGCCAGCAGCTTACACGGCACAGATACGCAGTATTTT	CASSLHGTDTQYF
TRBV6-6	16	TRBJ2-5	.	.	TGTGCCAGCAGATGGCAATTCCCCGGAGGGCAAGAGACCCAGTACTTC	CASRWQFPGGQETQYF
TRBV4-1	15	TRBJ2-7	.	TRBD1	TGCGCCAGCAGCTTTTTCCGGGACAGCTCCTACGAGCAGTACTTC	CASSFFRDSSYEQYF
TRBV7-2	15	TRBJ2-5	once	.	TGTGCCAGCAGCTTACTGCGCGGGACAGAAGAGACCCAGTACTTC	CASSLLRGTEETQYF
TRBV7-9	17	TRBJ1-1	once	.	TGTGCCAGCAGCTTAGCGATGGGATCGGGAGATTTGGCTGAAGCTTTCTTT	CASSLAMGSGDLAEAFF
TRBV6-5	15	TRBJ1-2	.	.	TGTGCCACCTATGCCACGTACAGGAACAACTATGGCTACACCTTC	CATYATYRNNYGYTF
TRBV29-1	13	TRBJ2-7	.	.	TGCAGCACAAGGACAGCTAGCTCCTACGAGCAGTACTTC	CSTRTASSYEQYF
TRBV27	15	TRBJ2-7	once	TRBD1	TGTGCCAGCATCCCTTTGGGGACAGGGGCATACGAGCAGTACTTC	CASIPLGTGAYEQYF
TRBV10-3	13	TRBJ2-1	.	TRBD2	TGTGCCATCAGTGAAACTAGCGTCGATGAGCAGTTCTTC	CAISETSVDEQFF
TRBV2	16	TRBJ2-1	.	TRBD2	TGTGCCAGCAGGGGGACTAGCTGGGGGGCATGGAATGAGCAGTTCTTC	CASRGTSWGAWNEQFF
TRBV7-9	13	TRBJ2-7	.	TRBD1	TGTGCCAGCAGTTCGCCGACAGGGCCGGAGCAGTACTTC	CASSSPTGPEQYF
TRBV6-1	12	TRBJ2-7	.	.	TGTGCCAGCAGTGAAGCGACCTACGAGCAGTACTTC	CASSEATYEQYF
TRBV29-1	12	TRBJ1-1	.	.	TGCAGCGTTGAAACCGGGAGGACTGAAGCTTTCTTT	CSVETGRTEAFF
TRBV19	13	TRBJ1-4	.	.	TGTGCCAGTAGTCGCTACAATAATGAAAAACTGTTTTTT	CASSRYNNEKLFF
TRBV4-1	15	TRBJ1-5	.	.	TGCGCCAGCAGCCACGGCCGGGACCCCAATCAGCCCCAGCATTTT	CASSHGRDPNQPQHF
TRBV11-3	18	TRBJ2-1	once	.	TGTGCCAGCAGCAGCCGTGAAGCGAAAATCAGCTCCTACAATGAGCAGTTCTTC	CASSSREAKISSYNEQFF
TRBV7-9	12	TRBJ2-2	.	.	TGTGCCAGCGGGGCGAACACCGGGGAGCTGTTTTTT	CASGANTGELFF
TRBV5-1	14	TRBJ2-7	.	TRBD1	TGCGCCAGCAGCTTTCAGACAGGGTCCTACGAGCAGTACTTC	CASSFQTGSYEQYF